This TCR beta chain derives from a study of blood T cell repertoires in COVID-19 (dated by TCRdb to the early 2020s). A note on the overall study: Samples from collaborators originated in the United States, Italy and Spain and spanned both the acute and convalescent phases of COVID-19. The dataset comprised deeply sampled blood TCRbeta repertoires from subjects exposed to, actively infected with, or recovered from COVID-19. The repertoires were released in a freely available public database meant as a resource for research on the immune response to SARS-CoV-2. The material from the prospective study consisted of cDNA or gDNA derived from T cells, B-cell-depleted T cells, or PBMCs. The samples were drawn from the first 160 participants of the ongoing ImmuneRACE study and from more than 1,000 subjects provided by 6 global collaborators. Nearly every sample came with metadata listing a de-identified subject ID, COVID-19 status, age in years and sex. Where HLA class I and class II types were available, the types were taken from metadata supplied by the sample provider, not from assay-based typing.

Comments on this clone: It has no known antigen specificity. It has no much larger one-base neighbor in the sample; base qualities were not kept.

Each collaborating institution followed its own protocols to collect whole blood in K2EDTA tubes. For TCRbeta analysis, collaborators shipped samples in one of three forms: frozen whole blood, isolated PBMCs, or DNA extracted from either of those sample types. TCRbeta CDR3 regions were amplified from genomic DNA by means of the immunoSEQ Assay, a bias-controlled multiplex PCR. The study's processing was this. The number of nucleated cells in each sample was estimated by amplification of reference gene primers within the assay. To quantify the absolute abundance of each unique TCRbeta CDR3 rearrangement, sequence reads were collapsed and filtered. For each sample, productive Simpson clonality was calculated as the square root of Simpson's diversity index over productive rearrangements. TCRdb stores this immuneACCESS table with in-frame sequences only. Part of the clones is absent; in the studies checked, under half of the shortfall reflects unresolved V genes, and no reason is known for the rest. V and J calls and clone size come straight from that table; D and trimming were deduced from the DNA. Counted in this sample were hundreds of thousands of clones; over 75% of them appeared once. The biggest ten clones account for 9% to 9.5% of the sample.

The investigation overall reported the following: How much clinical and demographic metadata was included differed by source and by participant, and the metadata was provided uncurated.

The germline V gene sets CDR1 to SGHTA and CDR2 to FQGNSA. The CDR3, cysteine through phenylalanine, is 17 amino acids long. Here the CDR3 DNA is all that survives: 51 bases in frame from base 1. Clipping removes 0 bases from V and 4 bases from J, with 10 as the unmatched junction base count. This TCR was sampled from a man between 18 and 35 years old with active or convalescent COVID-19. The chain is encoded by TRBV7-2 joined to TRBJ2-3, and 7 junctional nucleotides match TRBD1. Sequencing input: peripheral blood. The CDR3 corresponds to CASSLAVLTGPPDTQYF. The nucleotides are TGTGCCAGCAGCTTAGCAGTATTGACAGGGCCCCCAGATACGCAGTATTTT.